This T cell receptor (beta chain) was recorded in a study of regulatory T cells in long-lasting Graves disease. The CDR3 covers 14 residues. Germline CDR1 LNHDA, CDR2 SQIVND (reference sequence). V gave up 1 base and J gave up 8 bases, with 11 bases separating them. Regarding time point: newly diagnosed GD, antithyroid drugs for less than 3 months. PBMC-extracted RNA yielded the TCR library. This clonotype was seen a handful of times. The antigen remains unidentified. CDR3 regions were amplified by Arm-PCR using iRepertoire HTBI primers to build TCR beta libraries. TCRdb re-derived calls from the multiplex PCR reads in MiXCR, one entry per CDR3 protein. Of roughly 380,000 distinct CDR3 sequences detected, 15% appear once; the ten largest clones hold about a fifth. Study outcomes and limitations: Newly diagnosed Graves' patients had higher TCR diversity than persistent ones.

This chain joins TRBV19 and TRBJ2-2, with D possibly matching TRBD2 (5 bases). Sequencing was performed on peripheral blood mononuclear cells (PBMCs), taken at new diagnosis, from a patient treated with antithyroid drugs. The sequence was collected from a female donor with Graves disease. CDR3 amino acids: CASSIGLPGGELFF. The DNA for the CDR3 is TGTGCCAGTAGTATAGGCCTCCCGGGGGGGGAGCTGTTTTTT.